This T cell receptor (beta chain) stems from a study of beta chain features in type 1 diabetes. Expressed TCRB transcripts were sequenced after all isolated RNA was converted to cDNA. Produced via immunoSEQ multiplex PCR; TCRdb's table is partial and in-frame only. The table shows about 620,000 clones, with around 15% occurring only once. Every single donor gave one heparinised blood draw, and these averaged around 120 mL. Looked up from germline, CDR1 is KGHSH and CDR2 is LQKENI. V was cut by 2 bases and J by 3 bases, with 8 bases left in between. The CDR3 has 14 amino acids. This sequence joins TRBV18 and TRBJ2-1; D is unresolved. The specimen sequenced was naive CD4+ T cells from blood. This sequence was found in a man in his late teens or twenties in good health. Written as DNA, the CDR3 is TGTGCCAGCTCACCAGGTCTACACTACAATGAGCAGTTCTTC. The encoded protein is CASSPGLHYNEQFF.